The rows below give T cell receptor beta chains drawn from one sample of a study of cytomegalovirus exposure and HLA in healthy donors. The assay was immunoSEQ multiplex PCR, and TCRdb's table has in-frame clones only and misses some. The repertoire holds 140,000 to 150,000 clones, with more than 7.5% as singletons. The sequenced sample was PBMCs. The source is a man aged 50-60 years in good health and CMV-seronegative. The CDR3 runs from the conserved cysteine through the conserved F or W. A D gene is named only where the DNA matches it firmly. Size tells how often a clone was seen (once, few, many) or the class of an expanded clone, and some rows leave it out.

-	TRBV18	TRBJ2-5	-	CASSPGAGPRETQYF	TGTGCCAGCTCACCCGGGGCGGGGCCGCGGGAGACCCAGTACTTC
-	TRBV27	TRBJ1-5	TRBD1	CASSLCRDRESNQPQHF	TGTGCCAGCAGTTTATGTCGGGACAGGGAAAGCAATCAGCCCCAGCATTTT
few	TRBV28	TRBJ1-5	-	CASSLSGIGSNQPQHF	TGTGCCAGCAGTTTATCAGGGATTGGGAGCAATCAGCCCCAGCATTTT
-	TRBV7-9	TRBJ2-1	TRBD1	CASSLGDRGPGNEQFF	TGTGCCAGCAGCTTAGGGGACAGGGGGCCCGGCAATGAGCAGTTCTTC
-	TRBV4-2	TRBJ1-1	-	CASSQEGKGEDTEAFF	TGTGCCAGCAGCCAAGAGGGAAAGGGGGAAGACACTGAAGCTTTCTTT
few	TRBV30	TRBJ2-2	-	CAWSVRLGDGELFF	TGTGCCTGGAGTGTACGTTTGGGCGACGGGGAGCTGTTTTTT
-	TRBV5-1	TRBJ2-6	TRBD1	CASSATTGVYSRANVLTF	TGCGCCAGCAGCGCAACAACAGGGGTTTATTCCAGGGCCAACGTCCTGACTTTC
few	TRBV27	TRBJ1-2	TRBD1	CASSRARDRGRNGYTF	TGTGCCAGCAGTCGCGCCCGGGACAGGGGGCGGAATGGCTACACCTTC
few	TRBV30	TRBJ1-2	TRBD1	CAWSPRPGQGSRGYTF	TGTGCCTGGAGCCCCCGACCGGGACAGGGCTCTCGGGGCTACACCTTC
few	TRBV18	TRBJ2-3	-	CASSPNGGFTDTQYF	TGTGCCAGCTCACCTAACGGCGGATTCACAGATACGCAGTATTTT
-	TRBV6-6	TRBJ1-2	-	CASRGDGGKDGYTF	TGTGCCAGCAGGGGGGACGGGGGAAAGGATGGCTACACCTTC
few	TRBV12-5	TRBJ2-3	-	CASGLGAAESDTQYF	TGTGCTAGTGGTTTGGGGGCAGCCGAATCCGATACGCAGTATTTT
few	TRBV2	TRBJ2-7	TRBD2	CASSGTSGGLSHHYEQYF	TGTGCCAGCAGTGGGACTAGCGGGGGGCTCTCCCACCACTACGAGCAGTACTTC
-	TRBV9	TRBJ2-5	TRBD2	CASSVGFSGAPSTQYF	TGTGCCAGCAGCGTAGGTTTCAGCGGGGCTCCTTCGACCCAGTACTTC
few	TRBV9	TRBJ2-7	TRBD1	CASSTQQGTEYEQYF	TGTGCCAGCAGCACCCAACAGGGGACGGAATACGAGCAGTACTTC
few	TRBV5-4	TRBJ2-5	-	CASSLDAEETQYF	TGTGCCAGCAGCTTGGATGCTGAGGAGACCCAGTACTTC
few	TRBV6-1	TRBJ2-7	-	CASSEAPGNSYEQYF	TGTGCCAGCAGTGAAGCGCCAGGGAACTCCTACGAGCAGTACTTC
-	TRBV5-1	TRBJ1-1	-	CASSLNAGGNTEAFF	TGCGCCAGCAGCTTGAACGCGGGGGGGAACACTGAAGCTTTCTTT
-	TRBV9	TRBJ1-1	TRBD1	CASSVAPQGAASEAFF	TGTGCCAGCAGCGTAGCCCCACAGGGGGCCGCCAGCGAAGCTTTCTTT
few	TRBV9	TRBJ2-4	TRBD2	CASSPGPWTSGGGIQYF	TGTGCCAGCAGCCCTGGACCCTGGACTAGCGGGGGTGGCATTCAGTACTTC
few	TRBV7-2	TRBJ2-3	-	CASSLAGLVTDTQYF	TGTGCCAGCAGCTTAGCCGGACTCGTCACAGATACGCAGTATTTT
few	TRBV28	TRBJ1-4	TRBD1	CASSLVGTGDGEKLFF	TGTGCCAGCAGTTTAGTTGGAACAGGGGACGGGGAAAAACTGTTTTTT
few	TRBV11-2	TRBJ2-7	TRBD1	CASSTSRGQHEQYF	TGTGCCAGCAGCACAAGCAGGGGGCAGCACGAGCAGTACTTC
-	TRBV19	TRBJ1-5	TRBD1	CASSIVNTGTGSNQPQHF	TGTGCCAGTAGTATAGTAAATACCGGGACAGGGTCCAATCAGCCCCAGCATTTT
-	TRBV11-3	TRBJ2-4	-	CASSPDIAGIQYF	TGTGCCAGCAGCCCGGACATCGCAGGGATTCAGTACTTC
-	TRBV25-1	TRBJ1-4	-	CASSDTGGERELFF	TGTGCCAGCAGTGATACCGGGGGGGAGCGCGAACTGTTTTTT
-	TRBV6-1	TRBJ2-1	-	CASSEGLDEQFF	TGTGCCAGCAGTGAAGGGCTAGATGAGCAGTTCTTC
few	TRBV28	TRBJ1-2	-	CASSLPQGRDDYTF	TGTGCCAGCAGTTTACCCCAGGGAAGGGATGACTACACCTTC
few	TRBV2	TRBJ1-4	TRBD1	CASGTTRDRGEKLFF	TGTGCCAGCGGGACCACCCGGGACAGGGGTGAAAAACTGTTTTTT
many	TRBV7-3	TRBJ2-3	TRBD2	CASSPGLAGGTDTQYF	TGTGCCAGCAGCCCGGGCCTAGCGGGGGGCACAGATACGCAGTATTTT
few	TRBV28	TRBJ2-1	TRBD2	CASSPPGRLAVEFF	TGTGCCAGCAGCCCCCCGGGGAGGCTAGCGGTGGAGTTCTTC
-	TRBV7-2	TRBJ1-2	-	CASSPLGPYGYTF	TGTGCCAGCAGCCCCCTCGGTCCCTATGGCTACACCTTC
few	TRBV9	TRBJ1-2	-	CASSQDSNYGYTF	TGTGCCAGCAGCCAGGACAGCAACTATGGCTACACCTTC
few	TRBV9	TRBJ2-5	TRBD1	CASSGGTGQTQYF	TGTGCCAGCAGCGGCGGGACAGGCCAGACCCAGTACTTC
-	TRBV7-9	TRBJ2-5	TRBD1	CASRNRGAEETQYF	TGTGCCAGCAGGAACAGGGGCGCAGAAGAGACCCAGTACTTC
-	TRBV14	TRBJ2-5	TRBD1	CASSRRDSRRETQYF	TGTGCCAGCAGCCGTCGGGACAGCCGGCGGGAGACCCAGTACTTC
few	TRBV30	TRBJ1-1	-	CAWRPPAWDMNTEAFF	TGTGCCTGGAGGCCCCCGGCGTGGGACATGAACACTGAAGCTTTCTTT
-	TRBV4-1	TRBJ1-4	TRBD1	CASSQPDRVNEKLFF	TGCGCCAGCAGCCAACCGGACAGGGTAAATGAAAAACTGTTTTTT
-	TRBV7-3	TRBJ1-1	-	CASSLLSNTEAFF	TGTGCCAGCAGCCTCCTGTCGAACACTGAAGCTTTCTTT
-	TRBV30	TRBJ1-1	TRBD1	CAWSGYQGQGFF	TGTGCCTGGAGTGGGTACCAGGGACAGGGTTTCTTT
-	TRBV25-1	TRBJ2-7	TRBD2	CASSSLALAGGRYEQYF	TGTGCCAGCAGTTCCCTAGCTTTAGCGGGAGGGCGGTACGAGCAGTACTTC
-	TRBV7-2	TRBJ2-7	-	CASSLVSGGAGYEQYF	TGTGCCAGCAGCTTAGTAAGTGGGGGGGCCGGTTACGAGCAGTACTTC